This T cell receptor (beta chain) was retrieved from a study of CD8 T cells in ankylosing spondylitis. General observations from the study: Blood of patients with ankylosing spondylitis appeared to be characterized by a TCR beta motif of several highly homologous variants.

Germline CDR1 is WSHSY and CDR2 is SAAADI. The V and J ends lost 10 bases and 1 base respectively, with 9 bases between them. The CDR3 has 12 amino acids. This clonotype was counted a few times. Its antigen remains unknown. One entry per CDR3 protein results from TCRdb running MiXCR on the 5' RACE reads. Seen here are roughly 90,000 distinct CDR3 sequences, roughly 8.8% observed once, and the top ten hold 30%. This rearrangement joins TRBV10-2 to TRBJ2-3; no definite D call. This clonotype was sampled from a male donor with ankylosing spondylitis. Material: blood, either unsorted or a sorted T cell fraction (not recorded which). The CDR3 region has the DNA TGCGCCACGGACCGAGGCACAGATACGCAGTATTTT. Its translation: CATDRGTDTQYF.